This T cell receptor (beta chain) came from a study of shared clonotypes between healthy human individuals. On the study more broadly: Per donor, three plates held CD4 naive cells, three held CD4 memory, two held CD8 naive and one held CD8 memory. Findings of the study overall: Clonotype sharing among the donors was expected to vary with sequencing depth. Memory subsets had estimated richness that was generally smaller than that of naive subsets. Tissues were not sampled, only blood, and their repertoires likely differ.

In the case of this clone: Antigen unknown.

The method was immunoSEQ multiplex PCR; TCRdb's version includes in-frame clones alone and lacks a portion of them. The sample lists 2 million to 3 million clones, roughly 93% occurring once. CDR1 and CDR2 (germline): SNHLY, FYNNEI. The CDR3 extends over 15 amino acids. V trimming: 1 base; J trimming: 7 bases; junction bases outside the gene matches: 7. The genes are TRBV2 and TRBJ2-1; TRBD2 agrees at 7 bases. The sequence was obtained from a man aged 18-30 years in good health. Some clones in this sample may be carry-over from other donors' samples. Material for sequencing was naive CD4+ T cells from PBMCs. Regarding subset: CD45RA+ positively selected. The CDR3 DNA reads as TGTGCCAGCAGTGAAGAGGCGGGAGAGTGGAATGAGCAGTTCTTC. Translation: CASSEEAGEWNEQFF.